This is a list of T cell receptor beta chains from one sample in a study of shared clonotypes between healthy human individuals. TCRdb's table, derived via immunoSEQ multiplex PCR, lists solely in-frame clones and lacks some. The sample holds just over 2,000,000 clones; roughly 94% are singletons and the top ten take approximately 0.13%. Sequenced sample: naive CD4+ T cells sorted from blood. The receptors originated from a man aged 18 to 29 in good health. Each CDR3 is given with its conserved first and last residue. Fields, in order: D gene, V gene, clone size, J gene, CDR3 DNA, CDR3 protein. D genes are given only for firm matches. The size of a clone is reported for some rows only, either as once, few or many, or as a class for expanded clones.

>.|TRBV7-9|.|TRBJ2-5
TGTGCCAGCAGCTCCGTGAGGTTTAAGGGTAGGCTAGAAGAGACCCAGTACTTC
CASSSVRFKGRLEETQYF
>.|TRBV7-3|once|TRBJ1-5
TGTGCCAGCAGCTTATTTTACGGCGGGAGGGACGGCACAGATACGCAGCATTTT
CASSLFYGGRDGTDTQHF
>.|TRBV11-2|.|TRBJ1-2
TGTGCCAGCAGCTTCGAGGGAGCAGGGGTGGGTACCTTC
CASSFEGAGVGTF
>TRBD2|TRBV2|once|TRBJ2-1
TGTGCCAGCAATCCGACTAGCGGGGCCTTTGACAATGAGCAGTTCTTC
CASNPTSGAFDNEQFF
>.|TRBV19|.|TRBJ2-5
TGTGCCAGTAGTATAGCCCCCCAAGAGACCCAGTACTTC
CASSIAPQETQYF
>.|TRBV7-8|once|TRBJ1-2
TGTGCCAGCAGCTTAGTGGTTTCAAAGGGTAGTGGCTACACCTTC
CASSLVVSKGSGYTF
>.|TRBV10-3|.|TRBJ2-3
TGTGCCATCAGTGAGTCGGGAACAGATACGCAGTATTTT
CAISESGTDTQYF
>.|TRBV2|.|TRBJ1-2
TGTGCCAGCAGGGCCCGCGGGGGGGAAAACTATGGCTACACCTTC
CASRARGGENYGYTF
>TRBD1|TRBV25-1|.|TRBJ1-4
TGTGCCAGCAGTGATACCAGGGGGCGCGATGAAAAACTGTTTTTT
CASSDTRGRDEKLFF
>TRBD2|TRBV5-8|.|TRBJ2-2
TGTGCCAGCAGCTCCTTGACTAGCGGGGGTTCCGGGGAGCTGTTTTTT
CASSSLTSGGSGELFF
>TRBD1|TRBV6-6|once|TRBJ2-1
TGTGCCAGCAGTTTGGGACAGGGGGACTACAATGAGCAGTTCTTC
CASSLGQGDYNEQFF
>.|TRBV15|.|TRBJ1-1
TGTGCCACCAGCAGAGACAGGGGCCTGAACACTGAAGCTTTCTTT
CATSRDRGLNTEAFF
>TRBD1|TRBV7-8|.|TRBJ1-3
TGTGCCAGCAGCAACAGGGGTCTTGCTGGAAACACCATATATTTT
CASSNRGLAGNTIYF
>.|TRBV30|.|TRBJ2-7
TGTGCCTGGAGTTGGACGATGTACGAGCAGTACTTC
CAWSWTMYEQYF
>TRBD1|TRBV7-9|.|TRBJ1-1
TGTGCCAGCAGCTTAGCGGATACAGGGGGCGCGAGGGGCACTGAAGCTTTCTTT
CASSLADTGGARGTEAFF
>TRBD1|TRBV4-1|.|TRBJ1-2
TGCGCCAGCAGCCCACAGGGGATAGAGGCTAACTATGGCTACACCTTC
CASSPQGIEANYGYTF
>.|TRBV9|once|TRBJ2-2
TGTGCCAGCAGCGTAGAACAATACACCGGGGAGCTGTTTTTT
CASSVEQYTGELFF
>.|TRBV5-1|.|TRBJ1-1
TGCGCCAGCAGCGAGGGACACGAGAAGAACACTGAAGCTTTCTTT
CASSEGHEKNTEAFF
>.|TRBV5-1|.|TRBJ2-3
TGCGCCAGCAGCCTCCGGACGGGCTTTTCGACAGATACGCAGTATTTT
CASSLRTGFSTDTQYF